The present TCR beta chain was sequenced within a study of T cells after yellow fever vaccination. Study summary: In the case of low-cell-number fractions, SMART-Seq v4 Ultra Low Input was used for preparation.

This clonotype was recorded many times. The antigen is not known. The ends were cut back, 7 bases at V and 2 bases at J, with 5 bases in the middle. There are 11 residues in the CDR3. Broader study findings: Weaker overall, the secondary response nonetheless peaked faster (day 5 versus 15). Among primary-vaccination clones, most reappeared after the booster, at just under 98% for CD4 and more than 85% for CD8.

In making TCR cDNA, 5'RACE template switching added a universal primer site and UMIs to it. TCRdb independently ran MiXCR on the 5' RACE reads; one entry per CDR3 protein. The table shows 150,000 to 200,000 distinct CDR3 sequences, with approximately 6.2% occurring only once. This material consisted of CD4+ T cells sorted from PBMCs, taken on the day of the first yellow fever vaccination. The clonotype originates from a man aged 18 to 29 who received the YFV17D yellow fever vaccine. This chain connects TRBV12-3 or TRBV12-4 to TRBJ1-1; D remains ambiguous. In DNA, the CDR3 is TGTGCCAGCACCTTAAACACTGAAGCTTTCTTT. Protein product: CASTLNTEAFF.